This T cell receptor (beta chain) was identified in a study of identical twins. Healthy Caucasian individuals made up all the donors. V shed 3 bases, J shed 3 bases, and the junction held 11 bases outside the gene matches. CDR1 is SGHRS and CDR2 is YFSETQ in the germline V gene. This CDR3 is 17 amino acids long. A universal primer site was created by template switching, with the cDNA bearing unique molecular identifiers. TCRdb fed the 5' RACE reads into MiXCR, producing one record per CDR3 protein. This repertoire shows about 890,000 distinct CDR3 sequences, 9% to 15% found once; its top ten account for around 1.5%. This same sample was also part of a study on yellow fever vaccine responses in identical twins.

The chain uses TRBV5-1 and TRBJ2-1; 8 nucleotides match TRBD2. The receptor's source is a woman under 30 in good health. The material sequenced was PBMCs. Written as DNA, the CDR3 is TGCGCCAGCAGCTCAAAAACGCGGGGGGTTAACTACAATGAGCAGTTCTTC. Translating gives CASSSKTRGVNYNEQFF.